This is a list of T cell receptor beta chains from one sample in a study of cytomegalovirus exposure and HLA in healthy donors. The repertoire was sequenced with immunoSEQ multiplex PCR; TCRdb's copy has only in-frame clones and lacks some. The sample gives 100,000 or so clones, 80% of which show up once; less than 9.5% is in the top ten. Sequenced material: PBMCs. Source of these receptors: a man under 40 in good health and CMV-seronegative. Each CDR3 is given with its conserved first and last residue. D genes are given only for firm matches. Size tells how often a clone was seen (once, few, many) or the class of an expanded clone, and some rows leave it out.

TRBV4-2	-	TRBD1	TRBJ1-1	TGTGCCAGTCGACAGGGGAACACTGAAGCTTTCTTT	CASRQGNTEAFF
TRBV18	-	TRBD2	TRBJ2-7	TGTGCCAGCTCACTTGGGACTAGCGGGAGAGCCGAGCAGTACTTC	CASSLGTSGRAEQYF
TRBV6-5	-	-	TRBJ1-1	TGTGCCAGCAGTTACCAGGTGAACACTGAAGCTTTCTTT	CASSYQVNTEAFF
TRBV10-3	-	-	TRBJ2-2	TGTGCCATCAGTGACCCAAACACCGGGGAGCTGTTTTTT	CAISDPNTGELFF
TRBV29-1	-	TRBD1	TRBJ1-2	TGCAGCGTTGAGGGGACAGCGGACTATGGCTACACCTTC	CSVEGTADYGYTF
TRBV5-1	-	TRBD2	TRBJ2-3	TGCGCCAGCAGCTCAGGAACTAGCGCCCTCACAGATACGCAGTATTTT	CASSSGTSALTDTQYF
TRBV29-1	once	-	TRBJ2-5	TGCAGCGTTGAATCGGGGGGCCTTGAGACCCAGTACTTC	CSVESGGLETQYF
TRBV5-1	-	-	TRBJ2-5	TGCGCCAGCAGCGATTGGACACCACCTCAGCAAGAGACCCAGTACTTC	CASSDWTPPQQETQYF
TRBV9	-	TRBD1	TRBJ2-1	TGTGCCAGCAGCCTTCGACAGGGGTTTGAGCAGTTCTTC	CASSLRQGFEQFF
TRBV7-9	-	-	TRBJ2-2	TGTGCCAGCAGCTTAGGCGGAGGGGGCGGTACCGGGGAGCTGTTTTTT	CASSLGGGGGTGELFF
TRBV10-3	once	TRBD1	TRBJ1-2	TGTGCCATCAGTTCCCTTGGGACAGGGGGCCATGAGTATGGCTACACCTTC	CAISSLGTGGHEYGYTF
TRBV7-9	once	TRBD1	TRBJ2-3	TGTGCCAGCACCTACATAGGGACAGCTAGCACAGATACGCAGTATTTT	CASTYIGTASTDTQYF
TRBV18	-	TRBD1	TRBJ2-7	TGTGCCAGCTCACCCCGACAGGGGGCGAGCTCCTACGAGCAGTACTTC	CASSPRQGASSYEQYF
TRBV27	-	-	TRBJ1-1	TGTGCCAGCAGCTGGACTGCTAAGAACACTGAAGCTTTCTTT	CASSWTAKNTEAFF
TRBV18	-	TRBD1	TRBJ1-5	TGTGCCAGCTCAACGGGACAGGGGATCAATCAGCCCCAGCATTTT	CASSTGQGINQPQHF
TRBV27	once	TRBD1	TRBJ1-1	TGTGCCAGCAGTTTGAGAGGGGGCAATGTAGCTGAAGCTTTCTTT	CASSLRGGNVAEAFF
TRBV7-8	-	TRBD1	TRBJ2-7	TGTGCCAGCAGCTTAGGACAGGGGGCGTACGAGCAGTACTTC	CASSLGQGAYEQYF
TRBV28	-	-	TRBJ1-1	TGTGCCAGCAGACGACATACCACGAACGCTGAAGCTTTCTTT	CASRRHTTNAEAFF
TRBV11-3	once	TRBD1	TRBJ2-2	TGTGCCAGCAGCTTAAGGGGGCTGGGGGAGCTGTTTTTT	CASSLRGLGELFF
TRBV5-4	-	-	TRBJ2-5	TGTGCCAGCAGCTTTAGTTTGACTCCCCAAGAGACCCAGTACTTC	CASSFSLTPQETQYF
TRBV5-1	-	-	TRBJ2-3	TGCGCCAGCAGCTCCGCGGGACCCTATACCACAGATACGCAGTATTTT	CASSSAGPYTTDTQYF
TRBV7-3	-	TRBD1	TRBJ1-2	TGTGCCAGCAGCCCACAGGGGAAGGGCGGCTACACCTTC	CASSPQGKGGYTF
TRBV9	-	TRBD2	TRBJ2-1	TGTGCCAGCAGCGCCGGGACTAGCGGGTATGAGCAGTTCTTC	CASSAGTSGYEQFF
TRBV5-6	-	-	TRBJ1-1	TGTGCCAGCAGCCCCGCACGGGACTATGGATTTTTCTTT	CASSPARDYGFFF
TRBV30	once	-	TRBJ1-5	TGTGCCTGGAGTGCCCAGGGAGGAAGCAATCAGCCCCAGCATTTT	CAWSAQGGSNQPQHF
TRBV7-9	-	TRBD2	TRBJ2-3	TGTGCCAGCAGCCCATCCCTAGCGGGAGAAGATACGCAGTATTTT	CASSPSLAGEDTQYF
TRBV6-5	-	-	TRBJ2-2	TGTGCCAGCAGTTACTCGACGGAGTTCACCGGGGAGCTGTTTTTT	CASSYSTEFTGELFF
TRBV7-2	-	TRBD1	TRBJ1-1	TGTGCCAGCAGCTTGAAACAGGGGGCGACTGAAGCTTTCTTT	CASSLKQGATEAFF
TRBV10-3	-	TRBD2	TRBJ2-5	TGTGCCATCAGTGCGGGGGGAGAAGAGACCCAGTACTTC	CAISAGGEETQYF
TRBV5-6	few	-	TRBJ1-5	TGTGCCAGCAGCTTAACAGGAAGGTATAGCAATCAGCCCCAGCATTTT	CASSLTGRYSNQPQHF
TRBV5-1	-	-	TRBJ2-2	TGCGCCAGCAGTTCCACGGGGGGCAACACCGGGGAGCTGTTTTTT	CASSSTGGNTGELFF
TRBV7-6	-	TRBD2	TRBJ2-5	TGTGCCAGCAGCTTAGCTACTAGCGACCAAGAGACCCAGTACTTC	CASSLATSDQETQYF
TRBV12-5	-	-	TRBJ1-3	TGTGCTAGTGGATCGGGGGGTTTTGGAAACACCATATATTTT	CASGSGGFGNTIYF
TRBV28	-	TRBD1	TRBJ2-2	TGTGCCAGCAGTTTACCAGGGGGCCACGGGGAGCTGTTTTTT	CASSLPGGHGELFF
TRBV10-2	-	TRBD1	TRBJ2-2	TGCGCCAGCAGACAGGGGGCGAACACCGGGGAGCTGTTTTTT	CASRQGANTGELFF
TRBV7-9	-	TRBD2	TRBJ2-2	TGTGCCAGCAGCTTAGGGCTAGCGGGGACCGGGGAGCTGTTTTTT	CASSLGLAGTGELFF
TRBV14	-	TRBD1	TRBJ2-3	TGTGCCAGCAGCCAACGACAGGGTGGAGATACGCAGTATTTT	CASSQRQGGDTQYF
TRBV5-1	-	TRBD2	TRBJ2-7	TGCGCCAGCAGCTCTGGACTAGCTGACATCCACGAGCAGTACTTC	CASSSGLADIHEQYF
TRBV5-6	few	-	TRBJ2-7	TGTGCCAGCAGCTTGGGAGGTGGATACGAGCAGTACTTC	CASSLGGGYEQYF
TRBV11-1	once	TRBD1	TRBJ2-2	TGTGCCAGCAGCTTCACCCGGACAGGGTCCGGGGAGCTGTTTTTT	CASSFTRTGSGELFF
TRBV25-1	-	TRBD2	TRBJ2-5	TGTGCCAGCAGTGAAGATTCCGGGACTAGCAGGGAGACCCAGTACTTC	CASSEDSGTSRETQYF
TRBV4-2	-	-	TRBJ2-7	TGTGCCAGCAGCCGAATGGACGGGCGGGGAAAGACCTACGAGCAGTACTTC	CASSRMDGRGKTYEQYF
TRBV4-2	few	TRBD1	TRBJ2-7	TGTGCCAGCAGCCAAGACCCGGGACAGGGAGGCTACGAGCAGTACTTC	CASSQDPGQGGYEQYF
TRBV19	-	-	TRBJ2-2	TGTGCCAGTAGTGAGGTCCGTGGGGAGCTGTTTTTT	CASSEVRGELFF
TRBV11-3	-	TRBD1	TRBJ2-1	TGTGCCAGCAGCTTCGACAGGGTCAATGAGCAGTTCTTC	CASSFDRVNEQFF
TRBV5-1	-	-	TRBJ1-1	TGCGCCAGCAGCTTGGCAGGGGTGTACACTGAAGCTTTCTTT	CASSLAGVYTEAFF
TRBV19	-	TRBD1	TRBJ2-2	TGTGCCAGTAGTAGACAGGGTGACACCGGGGAGCTGTTTTTT	CASSRQGDTGELFF
TRBV7-2	-	-	TRBJ1-3	TGTGCCAGCAGCTTACCAGGGGATGGAAACACCATATATTTT	CASSLPGDGNTIYF
TRBV5-4	once	TRBD1	TRBJ2-7	TGTGCCAGCAGCACGCGGGACAGGGACTACGAGCAGTACTTC	CASSTRDRDYEQYF
TRBV13	few	TRBD1	TRBJ2-2	TGTGCCAGCAGCTTAGTACAGGGGGCCGGGGAGCTGTTTTTT	CASSLVQGAGELFF
TRBV5-1	-	-	TRBJ2-3	TGCGCCAGCAGCTCGCTCGGGTACAGCACAGATACGCAGTATTTT	CASSSLGYSTDTQYF
TRBV6-7	many	-	TRBJ2-7	TGTGCCAGCAGTTACCCCGTACAGTGCTACGAGCAGTACTTC	CASSYPVQCYEQYF
TRBV5-6	-	TRBD1	TRBJ1-6	TGTGCCAGCAGCCCAAGACCCAAGACAGGGTTTTCACCCCTCCACTTT	CASSPRPKTGFSPLHF
TRBV7-9	-	TRBD1	TRBJ1-1	TGTGCCAGCAGCAGACAGGGTGCCCAGGGAGCTTTCTTT	CASSRQGAQGAFF
TRBV10-3	-	TRBD2	TRBJ2-7	TGTGCCATCAGTGAGTCGGAGCGGGGGAAATACGAGCAGTACTTC	CAISESERGKYEQYF
TRBV29-1	-	TRBD1	TRBJ2-2	TGCAGCGTTGTGGGACAGGGAGGGACCGGGGAGCTGTTTTTT	CSVVGQGGTGELFF
TRBV6-6	-	-	TRBJ1-4	TGTGCCAGCAGTTATGGGGCAGGTGAAAAACTGTTTTTT	CASSYGAGEKLFF